The present T cell receptor beta chain was sequenced within a study of blood T cell repertoires in COVID-19. Original methodology: Reference gene primer amplification gave estimated nucleated cell counts. Profiling relied on immunoSEQ multiplex PCR, and the TCRdb table lists in-frame clones only, not all of them. V and J calls and clone size are copied from that table; D and trimming were computed from the DNA. The profile covers about 40,000 clones, with approximately 88% appearing a single time and 9% taken by the ten largest. V was pared by 8 bases and J by 1 base, with 13 bases between. Germline CDR1 and CDR2: LNHDA and SQIVND (reference sequence). CDR3 size: 14 residues.

The sequenced material came from peripheral blood. This TCR was recovered from a woman aged 70-85 years with acute or convalescent COVID-19. The chain recombines TRBV19 with TRBJ2-3; weak D call: TRBD1 (6 bases). The DNA of the CDR3 is TGTGCCAGTCAGGGGATTGATGGCACAGATACGCAGTATTTT. Encoded protein: CASQGIDGTDTQYF.